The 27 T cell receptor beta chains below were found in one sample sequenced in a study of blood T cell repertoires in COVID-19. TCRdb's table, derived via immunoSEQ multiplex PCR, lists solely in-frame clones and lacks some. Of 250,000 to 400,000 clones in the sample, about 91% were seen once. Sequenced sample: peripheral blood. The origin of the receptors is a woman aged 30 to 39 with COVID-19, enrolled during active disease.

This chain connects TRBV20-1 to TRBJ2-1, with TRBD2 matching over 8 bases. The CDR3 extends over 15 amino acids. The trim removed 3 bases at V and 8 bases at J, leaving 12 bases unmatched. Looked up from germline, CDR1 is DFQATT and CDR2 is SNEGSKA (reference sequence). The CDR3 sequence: CSASVKGLGRHEQFF. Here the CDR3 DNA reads TGCAGTGCTAGTGTCAAGGGACTAGGGCGCCATGAGCAGTTCTTC.

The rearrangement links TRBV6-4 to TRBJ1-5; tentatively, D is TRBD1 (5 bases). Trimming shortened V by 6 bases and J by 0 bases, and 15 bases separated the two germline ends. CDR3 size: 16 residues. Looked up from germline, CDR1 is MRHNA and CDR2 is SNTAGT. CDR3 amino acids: CASSAGPFGSNQPQHF. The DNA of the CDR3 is TGTGCCAGCAGCGCGGGACCCTTCGGTAGCAATCAGCCCCAGCATTTT.

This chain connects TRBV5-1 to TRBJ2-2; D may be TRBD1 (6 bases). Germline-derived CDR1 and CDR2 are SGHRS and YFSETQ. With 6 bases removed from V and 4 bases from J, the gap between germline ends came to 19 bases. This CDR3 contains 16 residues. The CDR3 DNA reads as TGCGCCAGCAACCGAGCTGGTCAGGGGAGCACCGGGGAGCTGTTTTTT. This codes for CASNRAGQGSTGELFF.

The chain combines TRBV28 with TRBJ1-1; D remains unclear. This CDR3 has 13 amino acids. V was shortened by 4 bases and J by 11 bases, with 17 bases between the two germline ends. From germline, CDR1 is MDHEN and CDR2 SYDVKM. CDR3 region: CASSSPGRAGAFF. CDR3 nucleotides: TGTGCCAGCAGTTCCCCCGGGCGGGCTGGGGCTTTCTTT.

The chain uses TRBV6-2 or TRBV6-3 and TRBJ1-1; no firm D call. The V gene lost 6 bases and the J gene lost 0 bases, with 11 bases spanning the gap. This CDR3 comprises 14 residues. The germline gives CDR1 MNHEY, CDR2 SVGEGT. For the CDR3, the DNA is TGTGCCAGCAGCCCCCTCACGGTGAACACTGAAGCTTTCTTT. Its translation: CASSPLTVNTEAFF.

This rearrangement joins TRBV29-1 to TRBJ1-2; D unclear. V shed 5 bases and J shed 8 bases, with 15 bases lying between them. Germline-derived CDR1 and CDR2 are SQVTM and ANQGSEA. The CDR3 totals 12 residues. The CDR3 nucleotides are TGCAGCGTTCGAGTGCGTCTGAGCGGCTACACCTTC. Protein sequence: CSVRVRLSGYTF. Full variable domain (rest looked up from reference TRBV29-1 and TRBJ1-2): SAVISQKPSRDICQRGTSLTIQCQVDSQVTMMFWYRQQPGQSLTLIATANQGSEATYESGFVIDKFPISRPNLTFSTLTVSNMSPEDSSIYLCSVRVRLSGYTFGSGTRLTVV.

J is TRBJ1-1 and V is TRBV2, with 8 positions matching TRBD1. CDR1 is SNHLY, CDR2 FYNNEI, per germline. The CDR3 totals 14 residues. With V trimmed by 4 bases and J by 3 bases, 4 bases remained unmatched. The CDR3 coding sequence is TGTGCCAGCAGTGGGACAGGGACTGACACTGAAGCTTTCTTT. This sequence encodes CASSGTGTDTEAFF.

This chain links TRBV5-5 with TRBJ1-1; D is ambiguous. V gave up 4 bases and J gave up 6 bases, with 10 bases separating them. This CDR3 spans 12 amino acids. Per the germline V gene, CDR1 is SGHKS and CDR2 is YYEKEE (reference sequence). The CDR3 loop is CASSPRAAEAFF. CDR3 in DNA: TGTGCCAGCAGCCCGCGGGCCGCTGAAGCTTTCTTT.

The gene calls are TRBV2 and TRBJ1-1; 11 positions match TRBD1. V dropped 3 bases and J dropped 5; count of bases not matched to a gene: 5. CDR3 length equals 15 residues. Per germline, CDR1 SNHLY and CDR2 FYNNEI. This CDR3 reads CASSDLGTGGTEAFF. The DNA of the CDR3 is TGTGCCAGCAGTGACCTCGGGACAGGGGGTACTGAAGCTTTCTTT.

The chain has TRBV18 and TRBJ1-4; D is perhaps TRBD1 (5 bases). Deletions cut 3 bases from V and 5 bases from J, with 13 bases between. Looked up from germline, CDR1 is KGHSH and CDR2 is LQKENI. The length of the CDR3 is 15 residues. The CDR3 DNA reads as TGTGCCAGCTCACCCGGACAAACCCGGAATGAAAAACTGTTTTTT. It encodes CASSPGQTRNEKLFF.

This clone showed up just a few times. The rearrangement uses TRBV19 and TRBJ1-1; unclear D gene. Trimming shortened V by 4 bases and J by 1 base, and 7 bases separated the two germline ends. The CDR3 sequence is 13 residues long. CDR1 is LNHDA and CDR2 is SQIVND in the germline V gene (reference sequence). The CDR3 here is CASSKAENTEAFF. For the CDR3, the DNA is TGTGCCAGTAGTAAAGCGGAGAACACTGAAGCTTTCTTT.

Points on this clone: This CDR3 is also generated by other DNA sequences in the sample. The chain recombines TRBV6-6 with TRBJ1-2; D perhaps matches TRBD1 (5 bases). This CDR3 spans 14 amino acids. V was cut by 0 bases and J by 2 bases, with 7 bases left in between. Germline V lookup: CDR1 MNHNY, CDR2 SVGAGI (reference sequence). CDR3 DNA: TGTGCCAGCAGTTACTCGGCAGGGAACTATGGCTACACCTTC. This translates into CASSYSAGNYGYTF.

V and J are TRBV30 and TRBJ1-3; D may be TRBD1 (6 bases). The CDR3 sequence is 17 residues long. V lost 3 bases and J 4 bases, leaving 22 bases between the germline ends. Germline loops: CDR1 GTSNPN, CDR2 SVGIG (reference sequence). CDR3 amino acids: CAWRSGTHKPFGNTIYF. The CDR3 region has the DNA TGTGCCTGGAGGTCCGGGACACATAAACCCTTCGGAAACACCATATATTTT. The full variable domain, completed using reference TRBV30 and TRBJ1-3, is SQTIHQWPATLVQPVGSPLSLECTVEGTSNPNLYWYRQAAGRGLQLLFYSVGIGQISSEVPQNLSASRPQDRQFILSSKKLLLSDSGFYLCAWRSGTHKPFGNTIYFGEGSWLTVV.

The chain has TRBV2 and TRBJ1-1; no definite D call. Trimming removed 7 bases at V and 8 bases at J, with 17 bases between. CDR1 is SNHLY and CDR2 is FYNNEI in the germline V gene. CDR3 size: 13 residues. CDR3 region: CASKLTKRTEAFF. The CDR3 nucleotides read TGTGCCAGCAAATTAACGAAGCGAACGGAAGCTTTCTTT.

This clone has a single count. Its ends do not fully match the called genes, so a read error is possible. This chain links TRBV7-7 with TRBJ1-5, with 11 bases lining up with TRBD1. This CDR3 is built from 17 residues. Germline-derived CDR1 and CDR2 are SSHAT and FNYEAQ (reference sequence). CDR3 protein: CASSHTTDRGLIQPQHF. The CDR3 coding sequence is TGTGCTAGCAGCCACACCACGGACAGGGGGCTCATCCAGCCCCAGCATTTT. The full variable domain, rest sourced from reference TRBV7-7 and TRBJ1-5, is GAGVSQSPRYKVTKRGQDVTLRCDPISSHATLYWYQQALGQGPEFLTYFNYEAQPDKSGLPSDRFSAERPEGSISTLTIQRTEQRDSAMYRCASSHTTDRGLIQPQHFGDGTRLSIL.

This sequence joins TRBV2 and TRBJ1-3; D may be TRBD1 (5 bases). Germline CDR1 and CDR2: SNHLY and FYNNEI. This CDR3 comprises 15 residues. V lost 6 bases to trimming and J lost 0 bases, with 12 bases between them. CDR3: CASRVGQGSGNTIYF. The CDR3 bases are TGTGCCAGCAGGGTGGGGCAGGGCTCTGGAAACACCATATATTTT. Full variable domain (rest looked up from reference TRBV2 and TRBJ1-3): EPEVTQTPSHQVTQMGQEVILRCVPISNHLYFYWYRQILGQKVEFLVSFYNNEISEKSEIFDDQFSVERPDGSNFTLKIRSTKLEDSAMYFCASRVGQGSGNTIYFGEGSWLTVV.

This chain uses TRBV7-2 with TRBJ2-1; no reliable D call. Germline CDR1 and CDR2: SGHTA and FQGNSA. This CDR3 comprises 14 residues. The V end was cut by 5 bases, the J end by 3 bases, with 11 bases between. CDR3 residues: CASSPQSHYNEQFF. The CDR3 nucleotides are TGTGCCAGCAGCCCCCAGTCCCACTACAATGAGCAGTTCTTC.

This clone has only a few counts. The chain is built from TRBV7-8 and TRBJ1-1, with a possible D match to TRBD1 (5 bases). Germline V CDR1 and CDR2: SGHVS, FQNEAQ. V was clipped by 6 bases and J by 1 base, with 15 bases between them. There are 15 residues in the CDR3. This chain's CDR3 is CASSKPGPRNTEAFF. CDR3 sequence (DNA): TGTGCCAGCAGTAAGCCAGGGCCCCGGAACACTGAAGCTTTCTTT.

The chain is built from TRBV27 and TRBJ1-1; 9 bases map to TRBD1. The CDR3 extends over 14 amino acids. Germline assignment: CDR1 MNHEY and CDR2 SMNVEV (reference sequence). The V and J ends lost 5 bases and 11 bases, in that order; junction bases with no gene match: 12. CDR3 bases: TGTGCCAGCAGTCGGGACAGGGAGATCCCCGACGCTTTCTTT. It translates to CASSRDREIPDAFF.

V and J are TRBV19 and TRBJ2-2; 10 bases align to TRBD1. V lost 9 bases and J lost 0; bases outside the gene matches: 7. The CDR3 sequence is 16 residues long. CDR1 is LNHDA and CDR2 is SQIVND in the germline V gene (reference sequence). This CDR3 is CASRTGGPPNTGELFF. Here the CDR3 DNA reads TGTGCCAGCCGGACAGGGGGGCCCCCGAACACCGGGGAGCTGTTTTTT.

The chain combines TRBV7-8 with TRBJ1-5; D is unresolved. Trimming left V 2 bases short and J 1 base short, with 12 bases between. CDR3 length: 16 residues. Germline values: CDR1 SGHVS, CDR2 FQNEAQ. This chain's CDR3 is CASSLTLAGSNQPQHF. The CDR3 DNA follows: TGTGCCAGCAGCTTAACCCTCGCGGGAAGCAATCAGCCCCAGCATTTT.

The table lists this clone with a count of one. Here the CDR3 reads CASSDGTGAYQETQYF. The CDR3 coding sequence is TGTGCCAGCAGCGATGGGACAGGGGCGTACCAAGAGACCCAGTACTTC. The rearrangement uses TRBV9 and TRBJ2-5, with 10 nucleotides matching TRBD1. The CDR3 runs 16 residues. Germline values: CDR1 SGDLS, CDR2 YYNGEE. The V and J ends lost 3 bases and 0 bases, in that order; junction bases with no gene match: 5.

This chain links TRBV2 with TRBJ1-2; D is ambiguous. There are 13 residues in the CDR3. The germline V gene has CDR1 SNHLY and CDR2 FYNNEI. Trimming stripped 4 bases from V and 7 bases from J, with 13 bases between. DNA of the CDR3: TGTGCCAGCAGTGTTTTGGTAGCGGGTGGCTACACCTTC. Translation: CASSVLVAGGYTF.

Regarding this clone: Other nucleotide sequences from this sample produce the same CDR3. The CDR3 DNA reads TGTGCCAGCAGTTTTGGAGGAAACAATCAGCCCCAGCATTTT. Protein: CASSFGGNNQPQHF. This rearrangement joins TRBV28 to TRBJ1-5; D gene ambiguous. The CDR3 is made up of 14 amino acids. Per the germline V gene, CDR1 is MDHEN and CDR2 is SYDVKM. Trimming removed 3 bases from V and 3 bases from J, with 9 bases in between.

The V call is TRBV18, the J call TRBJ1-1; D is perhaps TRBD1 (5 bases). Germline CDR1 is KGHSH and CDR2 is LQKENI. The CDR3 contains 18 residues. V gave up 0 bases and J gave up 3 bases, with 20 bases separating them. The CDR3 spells CASSPPTGVGNRYTEAFF. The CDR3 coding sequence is TGTGCCAGCTCACCACCAACGGGGGTTGGTAACCGGTACACTGAAGCTTTCTTT.

The CDR3 is CASSQVRLAGMSSYEQYF. In DNA, the CDR3 is TGCGCCAGCAGCCAAGTAAGGCTAGCGGGGATGAGCTCCTACGAGCAGTACTTC. This chain connects TRBV4-3 to TRBJ2-7; TRBD2 matches 9 bases. Per germline, CDR1 LGHNA and CDR2 YSLEER. The length of the CDR3 is 18 residues. J lost 0 bases, V lost 1 base, and 10 bases had no gene match.

Written as DNA, the CDR3 is TGCGCCAGCAGCCAAGTATACGGACAGGGGCCCTACAATGAGCAGTTCTTC. Its protein is CASSQVYGQGPYNEQFF. This chain links TRBV4-1 with TRBJ2-1; 9 bases are a match to TRBD1. Trimming at V came to 1 base and at J to 2 bases, leaving 6 bases not matched to a gene. Germline V gene sequence: CDR1 MGHRA, CDR2 YSYEKL. CDR3 size: 17 residues.